This record looks at one T cell receptor beta chain sequence and its context. Its antigen is unknown. The PCR was carried out with 60 Vbeta primers and 13 Jbeta primers. TCRdb keeps only in-frame clones here, not all; method: immunoSEQ multiplex PCR. Of fewer than 150,000 clones in the sample, over 70% were seen once. This record belongs to a study of cytomegalovirus exposure and HLA in healthy donors. Findings of the study overall: Indistinguishable V segments such as TRBV6-2 and TRBV6-3 were excluded. Previously analyzed data showed that most TCR beta V segments were productive at a frequency of about 87% or about 30%. The study carried out a later analysis of TCR beta sequences. It associated approximately 17,000 of them with specific HLA alleles at a false discovery rate of 0.05. Later work found most CMV-associated TCR beta chains apparently HLA-restricted.

The CDR3 totals 13 residues. Germline-derived CDR1 and CDR2 are SQVTM and ANQGSEA. The germline V and J ends were trimmed by 4 bases and 2 bases, with 11 bases remaining between them. The J gene is TRBJ2-5, the V gene TRBV29-1; tentative D call: TRBD1 (5 bases). The TCR originated in a woman in her 40s in good health and CMV-seronegative. The material sequenced was PBMCs. The CDR3 DNA is TGCAGCGTTGTGGCCAGGGCGCAAGAGACCCAGTACTTC. Its protein is CSVVARAQETQYF.